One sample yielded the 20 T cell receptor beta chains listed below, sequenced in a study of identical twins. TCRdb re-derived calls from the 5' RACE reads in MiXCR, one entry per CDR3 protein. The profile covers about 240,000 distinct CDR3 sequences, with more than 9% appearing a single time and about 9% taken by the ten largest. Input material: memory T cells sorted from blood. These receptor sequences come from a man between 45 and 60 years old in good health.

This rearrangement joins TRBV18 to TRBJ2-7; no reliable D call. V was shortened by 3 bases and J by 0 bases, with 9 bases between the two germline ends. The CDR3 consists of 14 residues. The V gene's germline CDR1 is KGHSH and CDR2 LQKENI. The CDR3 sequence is CASSPKRTSYEQYF. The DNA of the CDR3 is TGTGCCAGCTCACCCAAACGAACCTCCTACGAGCAGTACTTC.

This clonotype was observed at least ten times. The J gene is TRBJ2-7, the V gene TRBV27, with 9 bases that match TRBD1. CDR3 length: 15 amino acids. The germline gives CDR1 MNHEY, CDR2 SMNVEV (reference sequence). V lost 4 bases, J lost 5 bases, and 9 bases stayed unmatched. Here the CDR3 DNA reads TGTGCCAGCAGTTACCTCGGGACAGGGTCCCACGAGCAGTACTTC. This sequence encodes CASSYLGTGSHEQYF.

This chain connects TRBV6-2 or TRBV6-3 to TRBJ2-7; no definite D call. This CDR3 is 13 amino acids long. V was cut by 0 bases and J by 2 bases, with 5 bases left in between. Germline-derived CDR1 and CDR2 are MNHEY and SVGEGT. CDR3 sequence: CASSYSAPYEQYF. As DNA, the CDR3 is TGTGCCAGCAGTTACTCGGCCCCCTACGAGCAGTACTTC.

CDR3 protein: CSASFSGKGEAFF. The CDR3 region has the DNA TGCAGTGCTAGCTTTTCAGGGAAAGGCGAAGCTTTCTTT. V usage is TRBV20-1 and J usage is TRBJ1-1; D might be TRBD1 (5 bases). The CDR3 has 13 residues. Germline CDR1 and CDR2: DFQATT and SNEGSKA (reference sequence). Trimming stripped 3 bases from V and 8 bases from J, with 16 bases between.

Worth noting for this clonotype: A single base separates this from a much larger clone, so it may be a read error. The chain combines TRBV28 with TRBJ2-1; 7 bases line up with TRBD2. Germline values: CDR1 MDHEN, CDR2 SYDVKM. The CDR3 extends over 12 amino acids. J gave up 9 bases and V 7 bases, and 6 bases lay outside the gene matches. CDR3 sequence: CASTLTSSEQFF. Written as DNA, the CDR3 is TGTGCCAGCACTTTGACTAGCAGTGAGCAGTTCTTC.

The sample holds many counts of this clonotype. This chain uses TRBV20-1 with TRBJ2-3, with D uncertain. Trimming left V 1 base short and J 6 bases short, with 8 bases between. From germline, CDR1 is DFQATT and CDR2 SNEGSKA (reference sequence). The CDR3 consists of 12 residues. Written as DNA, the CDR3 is TGCAGTGCTAGAGTAATAGGGGATACGCAGTATTTT. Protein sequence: CSARVIGDTQYF.

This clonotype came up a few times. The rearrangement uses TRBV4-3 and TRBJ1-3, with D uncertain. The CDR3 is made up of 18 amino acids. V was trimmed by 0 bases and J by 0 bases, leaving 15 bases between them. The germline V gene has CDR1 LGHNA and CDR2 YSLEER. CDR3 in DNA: TGCGCCAGCAGCCAAGATGAGGGCGTCTATTACTCTGGAAACACCATATATTTT. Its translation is CASSQDEGVYYSGNTIYF.

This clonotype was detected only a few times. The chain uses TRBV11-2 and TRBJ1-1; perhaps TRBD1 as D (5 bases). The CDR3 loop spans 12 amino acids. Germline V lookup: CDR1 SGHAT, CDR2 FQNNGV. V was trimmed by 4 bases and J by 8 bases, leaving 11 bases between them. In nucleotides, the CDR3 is TGTGCCAGCAGCTCAGGGTCACCCGAAGCTTTCTTT. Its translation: CASSSGSPEAFF.

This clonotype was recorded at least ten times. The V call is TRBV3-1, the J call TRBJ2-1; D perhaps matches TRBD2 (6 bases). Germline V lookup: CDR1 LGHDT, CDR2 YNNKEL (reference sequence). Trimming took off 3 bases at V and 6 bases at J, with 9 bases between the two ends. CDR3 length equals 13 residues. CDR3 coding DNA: TGTGCCAGCAGCCACGGGGGAACCAATGAGCAGTTCTTC. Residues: CASSHGGTNEQFF.

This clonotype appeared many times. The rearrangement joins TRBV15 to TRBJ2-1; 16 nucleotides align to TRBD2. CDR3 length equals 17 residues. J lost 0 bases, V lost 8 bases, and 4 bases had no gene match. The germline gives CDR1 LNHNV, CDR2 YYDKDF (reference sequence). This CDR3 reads CATRGTSGRVSYNEQFF. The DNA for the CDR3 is TGTGCCACCCGCGGGACTAGCGGGAGGGTCTCCTACAATGAGCAGTTCTTC.

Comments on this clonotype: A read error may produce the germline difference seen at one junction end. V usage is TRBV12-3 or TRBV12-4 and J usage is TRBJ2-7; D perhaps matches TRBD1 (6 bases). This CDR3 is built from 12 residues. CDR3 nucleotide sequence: TGTGCCAGCAGCCCTGGACAGTACGAGGAGTACTTC. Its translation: CASSPGQYEEYF.

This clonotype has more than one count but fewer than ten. CDR3 region: CASSLTSGGAYEQYF. CDR3 bases: TGTGCCAGCAGTTTGACTAGCGGGGGGGCCTACGAGCAGTACTTC. The V call is TRBV6-2 or TRBV6-3, the J call TRBJ2-7; TRBD2 matches at 14 bases. Trimming cost V 4 bases and J 2 bases; bases outside gene matches: 1. The CDR3 sequence is 15 residues long. Germline V CDR1 and CDR2: MNHEY, SVGEGT.

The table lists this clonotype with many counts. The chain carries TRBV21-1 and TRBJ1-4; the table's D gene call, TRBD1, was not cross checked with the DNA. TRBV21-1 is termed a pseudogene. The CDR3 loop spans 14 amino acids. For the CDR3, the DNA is TGTGCCAGCCGAACTGGACAGGGGAATGAAAAACTGTTTTTT. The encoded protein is CASRTGQGNEKLFF.

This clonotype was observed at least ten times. The chain's CDR3 is CASRGLAGVVSYEQYF. The CDR3 bases are TGTGCCAGCAGGGGACTAGCGGGAGTTGTATCCTACGAGCAGTACTTC. This chain connects TRBV2 to TRBJ2-7; 14 bases are shared with TRBD2. Germline-derived CDR1 and CDR2 are SNHLY and FYNNEI. The CDR3 has 16 amino acids. Losses at the gene ends were 6 bases for V and 1 base for J; bases not matched to a gene: 5.

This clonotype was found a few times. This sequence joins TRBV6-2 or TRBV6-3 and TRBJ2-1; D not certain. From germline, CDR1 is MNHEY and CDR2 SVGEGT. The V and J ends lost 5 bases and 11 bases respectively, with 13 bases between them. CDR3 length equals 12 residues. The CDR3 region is CASSVSTRKQFF. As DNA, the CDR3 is TGTGCCAGCAGTGTTTCTACCAGAAAGCAGTTCTTC.

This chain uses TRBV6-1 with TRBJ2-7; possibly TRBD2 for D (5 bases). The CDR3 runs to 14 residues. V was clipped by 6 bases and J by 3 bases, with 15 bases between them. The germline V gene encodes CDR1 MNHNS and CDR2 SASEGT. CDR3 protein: CASSQTGNLYEQYF. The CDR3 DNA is TGTGCCAGCAGCCAGACGGGGAACCTCTACGAGCAGTACTTC.

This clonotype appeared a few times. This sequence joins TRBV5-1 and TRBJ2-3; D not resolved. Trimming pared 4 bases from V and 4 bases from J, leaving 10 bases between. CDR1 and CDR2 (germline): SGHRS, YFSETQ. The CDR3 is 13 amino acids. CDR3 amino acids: CASSTAASDTQYF. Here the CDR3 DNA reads TGCGCCAGCAGCACGGCGGCTTCAGATACGCAGTATTTT.

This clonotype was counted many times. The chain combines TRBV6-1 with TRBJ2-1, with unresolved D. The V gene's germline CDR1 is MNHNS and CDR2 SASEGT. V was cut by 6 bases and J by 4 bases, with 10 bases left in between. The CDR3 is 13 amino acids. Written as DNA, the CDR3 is TGTGCCAGCAGCGCTGGGTTTTACAATGAGCAGTTCTTC. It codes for CASSAGFYNEQFF.

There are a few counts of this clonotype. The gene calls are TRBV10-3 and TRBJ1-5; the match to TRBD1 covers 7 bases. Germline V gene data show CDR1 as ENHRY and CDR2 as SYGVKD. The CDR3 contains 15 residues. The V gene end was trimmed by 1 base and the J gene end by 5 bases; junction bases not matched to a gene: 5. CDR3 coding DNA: TGTGCCATCAGTGAGTGGGGGCAGGGGGATCAGCCCCAGCATTTT. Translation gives CAISEWGQGDQPQHF.

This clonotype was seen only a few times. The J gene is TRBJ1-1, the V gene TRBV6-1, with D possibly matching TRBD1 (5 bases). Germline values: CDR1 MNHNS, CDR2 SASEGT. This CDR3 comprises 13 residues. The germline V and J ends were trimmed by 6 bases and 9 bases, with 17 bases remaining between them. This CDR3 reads CASSPNGGGKAFF. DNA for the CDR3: TGTGCCAGCAGCCCGAACGGTGGGGGAAAAGCTTTCTTT.